Each of the 30 T cell receptor beta chains below was sequenced from the same sample in a study of graft-versus-host responses after intestinal transplantation. Assay used: immunoSEQ multiplex PCR; TCRdb lists only in-frame clones, some missing. The table shows about 93,000 clones, with 85% to 95% occurring only once. No antigen has been assigned to these receptors. The sequenced sample was unstimulated CD8+ T cells sorted from spleen or lymph node cells, obtained before intestinal transplant. All receptors come from a human donor who received an intestinal transplant.

V gene TRBV7-8 combines with J gene TRBJ2-1; 9 positions agree with TRBD2. The ends lost 0 bases at V and 1 base at J; junction bases unmatched: 7. Germline-derived CDR1 and CDR2 are SGHVS and FQNEAQ. This CDR3 comprises 18 residues. CDR3 in amino acids: CASSLAASGVVSYNEQFF. CDR3 DNA: TGTGCCAGCAGCTTAGCGGCTAGCGGGGTGGTTTCCTACAATGAGCAGTTCTTC.

The J gene is TRBJ2-5, the V gene TRBV4-2; no clear D. Germline V gene sequence: CDR1 LGHNA, CDR2 YNFKEQ. V lost 0 bases, J lost 5 bases, and 13 bases lay in between. The CDR3 consists of 15 residues. Here the CDR3 DNA reads TGTGCCAGCAGCCAAGATTTTGCAGGTGGGGAGACCCAGTACTTC. This gives the protein CASSQDFAGGETQYF.

This chain uses TRBV29-1 with TRBJ2-7, with 7 bases that match TRBD1. CDR1 and CDR2 (germline): SQVTM, ANQGSEA. The CDR3 contains 12 residues. With V trimmed by 5 bases and J by 5 bases, 6 bases remained unmatched. DNA for the CDR3: TGCAGCGTTACAGGGGTGAGCGACGAGCAGTACTTC. Protein: CSVTGVSDEQYF.

Of note for this clone: The sample carries other DNA sequences with the same CDR3. The genes are TRBV5-1 and TRBJ2-7; D is uncertain. This CDR3 spans 13 amino acids. Germline lookup yields CDR1 SGHRS and CDR2 YFSETQ. The ends were cut back, 0 bases at V and 4 bases at J, with 8 bases in the middle. CDR3 protein: CASSLARSYEQYF. The CDR3 DNA follows: TGCGCCAGCAGCTTGGCGCGAAGTTACGAGCAGTACTTC.

The chain uses TRBV5-8 and TRBJ1-1; D is ambiguous. V was clipped by 0 bases and J by 2 bases, with 8 bases between them. The CDR3 covers 14 residues. Germline loops: CDR1 SGHTS, CDR2 YDEGEE. The CDR3 region has the DNA TGTGCCAGCAGCTTGGCCGGGGAAAACACTGAAGCTTTCTTT. Protein sequence: CASSLAGENTEAFF.

This clone was recorded once. The rearrangement links TRBV30 to TRBJ1-3; tentatively, D is TRBD1 (5 bases). The germline V gene encodes CDR1 GTSNPN and CDR2 SVGIG (reference sequence). Trimming shortened V by 4 bases and J by 4 bases, and 8 bases separated the two germline ends. This CDR3 contains 12 residues. The CDR3 region has the DNA TGTGCCTGGACGCAGGGAGGAAACACCATATATTTT. Translation: CAWTQGGNTIYF.

V and J are TRBV6-6 and TRBJ1-1, with D possibly TRBD1 on 5 matching bases. There are 14 residues in the CDR3. The germline V gene encodes CDR1 MNHNY and CDR2 SVGAGI (reference sequence). The V end lost 6 bases, the J end lost 6 bases, and 17 bases lay between the germline ends. The CDR3: CASSWGGDGAEAFF. The CDR3 bases are TGTGCCAGCAGCTGGGGGGGTGACGGTGCTGAAGCTTTCTTT.

V usage is TRBV19 and J usage is TRBJ2-7; 12 nucleotides align to TRBD1. There are 14 residues in the CDR3. Germline CDR1 and CDR2: LNHDA and SQIVND (reference sequence). V was clipped by 5 bases and J by 6 bases; unmatched bases: 5. CDR3 nucleotides: TGTGCCAGTAGTGGCGGGACAGGGGGCGGCGAGCAGTACTTC. The encoded protein is CASSGGTGGGEQYF.

V and J are TRBV13 and TRBJ2-7; the D gene is possibly TRBD2 (6 bases). Germline V gene lookup returns CDR1 PRHDT and CDR2 FYEKMQ (reference sequence). CDR3 length: 14 amino acids. V was cut by 2 bases and J by 5 bases, with 13 bases left in between. The chain's CDR3 is CASSLRLVHNEQYF. The DNA of the CDR3 is TGTGCCAGCAGCTTACGACTAGTTCACAACGAGCAGTACTTC.

The chain combines TRBV7-9 with TRBJ1-2; TRBD1 matches 7 bases. V shed 8 bases, J shed 4 bases, and the junction held 7 bases outside the gene matches. This CDR3 has 13 amino acids. Germline V gene sequence: CDR1 SEHNR, CDR2 FQNEAQ (reference sequence). In DNA form, the CDR3 reads TGTGCCAGCGGGACAGCGTATCTCTATGGCTACACCTTC. This translates into CASGTAYLYGYTF.

The V gene is TRBV30, the J gene TRBJ1-6; D remains unclear. The CDR3 spans 13 residues. Germline V gene data show CDR1 as GTSNPN and CDR2 as SVGIG (reference sequence). Trimming cost V 3 bases and J 14 bases, with 17 bases left between them. The CDR3 reads CAWRVGPSGALHF. CDR3 DNA: TGTGCCTGGAGGGTCGGACCCTCCGGGGCCCTCCACTTT. Variable domain in full (rest from reference TRBV30 and TRBJ1-6): SQTIHQWPATLVQPVGSPLSLECTVEGTSNPNLYWYRQAAGRGLQLLFYSVGIGQISSEVPQNLSASRPQDRQFILSSKKLLLSDSGFYLCAWRVGPSGALHFGNGTRLTVT.

In its sample, this clone was seen once. The chain is built from TRBV6-5 and TRBJ1-5; D gene uncertain. V gave up 0 bases and J gave up 7 bases, with 10 bases separating them. Germline values: CDR1 MNHEY, CDR2 SVGAGI. This CDR3 spans 14 amino acids. CDR3: CASSYSTVSQPQHF. The DNA for the CDR3 is TGTGCCAGCAGTTACTCGACTGTTTCGCAGCCCCAGCATTTT.

The chain links TRBV7-7 to TRBJ2-5; D perhaps matches TRBD2 (6 bases). The CDR3 length is 13 residues. Germline CDR1 SSHAT, CDR2 FNYEAQ (reference sequence). V was pared by 1 base and J by 4 bases, with 7 bases between. CDR3 in amino acids: CASSLGAGETQYF. The CDR3 nucleotides are TGTGCCAGCAGCTTAGGAGCGGGAGAGACCCAGTACTTC. Variable domain in full (rest from reference TRBV7-7 and TRBJ2-5): GAGVSQSPRYKVTKRGQDVTLRCDPISSHATLYWYQQALGQGPEFLTYFNYEAQPDKSGLPSDRFSAERPEGSISTLTIQRTEQRDSAMYRCASSLGAGETQYFGPGTRLLVL.

The chain joins TRBV27 to TRBJ2-3, with 14 bases identical to TRBD2. CDR1 is MNHEY, CDR2 SMNVEV, per germline (reference sequence). With V trimmed by 5 bases and J by 7 bases, 5 bases remained unmatched. The CDR3 contains 15 residues. CDR3: CASSRGTSGRNTQYF. The CDR3 DNA reads as TGTGCCAGCAGTAGGGGGACTAGCGGGAGAAATACGCAGTATTTT.

The sample holds one count of this clone. The chain uses TRBV30 and TRBJ1-4, with D maybe TRBD1 (6 bases). With 4 bases removed from V and 8 bases from J, the gap between germline ends came to 11 bases. The CDR3 runs to 12 residues. Germline V lookup: CDR1 GTSNPN, CDR2 SVGIG (reference sequence). CDR3 nucleotides: TGTGCCTGGACCAAGGGGGGGGAAAAACTGTTTTTT. Its protein product is CAWTKGGEKLFF.

This chain links TRBV6-1 with TRBJ1-1; possibly TRBD1 for D (5 bases). The CDR3 covers 16 residues. Trimming cost V 2 bases and J 0 bases, with 13 bases left between them. Germline-derived CDR1 and CDR2 are MNHNS and SASEGT. The DNA of the CDR3 is TGTGCCAGCAGTGAATCGGTTGGGGGGGTGAACACTGAAGCTTTCTTT. This codes for CASSESVGGVNTEAFF.

The chain couples TRBV11-3 to TRBJ2-3; a weak D match, TRBD2 (5 bases). Germline values: CDR1 SGHNT, CDR2 YENEEA. This CDR3 has 13 residues. With 4 bases removed from V and 5 bases from J, the gap between germline ends came to 10 bases. Written as DNA, the CDR3 is TGTGCCAGCAGCTGGAGAGAGGGAGATACGCAGTATTTT. It codes for CASSWREGDTQYF.

The rearrangement uses TRBV5-4 and TRBJ1-2, with 7 bases identical to TRBD1. V was clipped by 3 bases and J by 3 bases; unmatched bases: 5. The CDR3 contains 14 residues. CDR1 and CDR2 (germline): SGHNT, YYREEE (reference sequence). CDR3 nucleotides: TGTGCCAGCAGCTCTAAAGGGACAGACTATGGCTACACCTTC. The encoded protein is CASSSKGTDYGYTF.

This clone appeared a single time. CDR3 DNA sequence: TGTGCCAGCAAGAGAAAGAGCTCCTACGAGCAGTACTTC. Translation: CASKRKSSYEQYF. The chain joins TRBV2 to TRBJ2-7; no firm D call. Germline V gene lookup returns CDR1 SNHLY and CDR2 FYNNEI. V dropped 7 bases and J dropped 0 bases, with 10 bases sitting between them. CDR3 size: 13 residues. The full variable domain, its missing parts supplied by reference TRBV2 and TRBJ2-7, is EPEVTQTPSHQVTQMGQEVILRCVPISNHLYFYWYRQILGQKVEFLVSFYNNEISEKSEIFDDQFSVERPDGSNFTLKIRSTKLEDSAMYFCASKRKSSYEQYFGPGTRLTVT.

V gene TRBV30 combines with J gene TRBJ1-1; D is undetermined. The CDR3 loop spans 11 amino acids. V gave up 5 bases and J gave up 7 bases, with 11 bases separating them. Germline lookup yields CDR1 GTSNPN and CDR2 SVGIG (reference sequence). The CDR3 is CAWGSSLEAFF. The CDR3 region has the DNA TGTGCCTGGGGGAGCAGTCTTGAAGCTTTCTTT.

The V call is TRBV7-6, the J call TRBJ2-5; D call uncertain. The germline CDR1 and CDR2 sequences are SGHVS and FNYEAQ. The length of the CDR3 is 16 residues. V lost 0 bases and J lost 2, with 13 bases in between. The CDR3 loop is CASSLAGAGAQETQYF. CDR3 DNA sequence: TGTGCCAGCAGCTTAGCCGGTGCCGGTGCACAAGAGACCCAGTACTTC.

This clone was detected only once. This chain links TRBV6-1 with TRBJ1-1; TRBD1 might be the D (5 bases). The CDR3 is made up of 15 amino acids. The V end was cut by 1 base, the J end by 2 bases, with 11 bases between. Germline-derived CDR1 and CDR2 are MNHNS and SASEGT. The DNA of the CDR3 is TGTGCCAGCAGTGAAGTGGTGACAGTTAACACTGAAGCTTTCTTT. It specifies CASSEVVTVNTEAFF.

Details on this clone: Relative to the germline gene, one junction end is altered; a read error may explain this. The chain joins TRBV7-9 to TRBJ1-2; 9 positions agree with TRBD1. This CDR3 region has 16 residues. Germline values: CDR1 SEHNR, CDR2 FQNEAQ (reference sequence). CDR3 protein: CVSSENRGQQDYGYTF. The CDR3 DNA follows: TGTGTCAGCAGCGAGAACAGGGGGCAACAGGACTATGGCTACACCTTC.

CDR3 in DNA: TGCGCCAGCAGCCAACTGACTAGCGGCTCCTACAATGAGCAGTTCTTC. Translation gives CASSQLTSGSYNEQFF. The rearrangement links TRBV4-1 to TRBJ2-1, with 9 positions matching TRBD2. From germline, CDR1 is MGHRA and CDR2 YSYEKL. V trimming: 2 bases; J trimming: 0 bases; junction bases outside the gene matches: 2. CDR3 length: 16 amino acids.

V gene TRBV5-6 combines with J gene TRBJ1-1; D might be TRBD1 (6 bases). Germline loops: CDR1 SGHDT, CDR2 YYEEEE. V was trimmed by 3 bases and J by 0 bases, leaving 9 bases between them. The CDR3 runs 14 residues. CDR3 amino acids: CASSWGPMNTEAFF. The DNA for the CDR3 is TGTGCCAGCAGCTGGGGGCCTATGAACACTGAAGCTTTCTTT.

In its sample, this clone was seen once. The CDR3 DNA is TGTGCCACCAGCAGAGCTTATTCAGCGGTTAGGAACACCGGGGAGCTGTTTTTT. It is translated as CATSRAYSAVRNTGELFF. This chain links TRBV15 with TRBJ2-2; the D gene is possibly TRBD2 (5 bases). Germline V gene data show CDR1 as LNHNV and CDR2 as YYDKDF (reference sequence). Trimming removed 1 base at V and 1 base at J, with 16 bases between. The CDR3 contains 18 residues.

The V call is TRBV10-2, the J call TRBJ2-7; no clear D. CDR3 size: 11 residues. V was cut by 6 bases and J by 2 bases, with 5 bases left in between. CDR1 WSHSY and CDR2 SAAADI come from the germline V gene. CDR3 bases: TGCGCCAGCAGCCCTGCCTACGAGCAGTACTTC. It encodes CASSPAYEQYF.

This clone was recorded once. The chain combines TRBV19 with TRBJ1-2; TRBD1 agrees at 7 bases. This CDR3 is 14 amino acids long. The germline gives CDR1 LNHDA, CDR2 SQIVND (reference sequence). V was pared by 5 bases and J by 6 bases, with 9 bases of the junction left unmatched. As DNA, the CDR3 is TGTGCCAGTAGTGACAAGACAGGGAGGAATGGCTACACCTTC. This sequence encodes CASSDKTGRNGYTF. Combining the CDR3 with reference TRBV19 and TRBJ1-2 gives the whole variable domain DGGITQSPKYLFRKEGQNVTLSCEQNLNHDAMYWYRQDPGQGLRLIYYSQIVNDFQKGDIAEGYSVSREKKESFPLTVTSAQKNPTAFYLCASSDKTGRNGYTFGSGTRLTVV.

V usage is TRBV9 and J usage is TRBJ2-2, with D hard to call. CDR3 size: 13 residues. Germline assignment: CDR1 SGDLS and CDR2 YYNGEE. The V end was cut by 1 base, the J end by 6 bases, with 7 bases between. The CDR3 here is CASSVSVAGELFF. CDR3 coding DNA: TGTGCCAGCAGCGTAAGCGTTGCCGGGGAGCTGTTTTTT. Drawing the rest from reference TRBV9 and TRBJ2-2, the complete variable domain is DSGVTQTPKHLITATGQRVTLRCSPRSGDLSVYWYQQSLDQGLQFLIQYYNGEERAKGNILERFSAQQFPDLHSELNLSSLELGDSALYFCASSVSVAGELFFGEGSRLTVL.

The CDR3 DNA is TGTGCCAGCGGGGCAGACATTACGAACACTGAAGCTTTCTTT. Translated: CASGADITNTEAFF. The genes are TRBV9 and TRBJ1-1; a weak D match, TRBD1 (5 bases). Germline V CDR1 and CDR2: SGDLS, YYNGEE. The CDR3 is 14 residues long. The V gene lost 7 bases and the J gene lost 1 base, with 14 bases spanning the gap.